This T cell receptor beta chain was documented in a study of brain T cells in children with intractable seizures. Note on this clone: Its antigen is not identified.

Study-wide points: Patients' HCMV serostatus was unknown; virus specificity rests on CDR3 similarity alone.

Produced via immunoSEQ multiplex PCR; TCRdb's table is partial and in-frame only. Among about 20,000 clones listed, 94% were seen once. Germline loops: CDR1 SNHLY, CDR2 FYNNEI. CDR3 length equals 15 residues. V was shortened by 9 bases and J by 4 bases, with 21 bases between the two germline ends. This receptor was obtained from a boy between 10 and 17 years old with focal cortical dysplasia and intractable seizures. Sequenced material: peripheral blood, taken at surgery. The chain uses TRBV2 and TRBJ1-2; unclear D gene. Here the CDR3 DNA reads TGTGCCAGAAGGCTAGGCCCTTTGGAGGCCTATGGCTACACCTTC. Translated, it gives CARRLGPLEAYGYTF. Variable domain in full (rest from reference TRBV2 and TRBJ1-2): EPEVTQTPSHQVTQMGQEVILRCVPISNHLYFYWYRQILGQKVEFLVSFYNNEISEKSEIFDDQFSVERPDGSNFTLKIRSTKLEDSAMYFCARRLGPLEAYGYTFGSGTRLTVV.